The 19 T cell receptor beta chains listed next were all sequenced from one sample in a study of T cells in Graves' hyperthyroidism and ophthalmopathy (dated by TCRdb to the late 2010s). The library came from multiplex PCR. The listed sequencing device is Illumina HiSeq 2000. The TCR beta CDR3 regions were amplified from the RNA transcripts. A first-round RT-PCR of the TCR CDR3 used the HTBI primer set with the Qiagen OneStep RT-PCR kit. TCRdb reprocessing: public reads trimmed at Q25 with fastp, clones called with MiXCR, in-frame beta chains kept. Rows are unified per CDR3 protein, each entry keeping the most common DNA and genes. A total of a few hundred thousand distinct CDR3 sequences appear in this sample, about 14% of them only once. In total, the top ten clones hold roughly a fifth of the sample. The specimen was blood. Every receptor here comes from a woman in her 30s with Graves' ophthalmopathy.

This clonotype appeared many times. The chain employs TRBV28 and TRBJ1-4, with D hard to call. The CDR3 totals 16 residues. Trimming cost V 2 bases and J 3 bases, with 13 bases left between them. Germline V gives CDR1 MDHEN, CDR2 SYDVKM. This chain's CDR3 is CASSLMARASNEKLFF. The DNA for the CDR3 is TGTGCCAGCAGTTTAATGGCCAGAGCGTCTAATGAAAAACTGTTTTTT.

This clonotype was counted only a few times. The V gene is TRBV19, the J gene TRBJ2-1; 8 bases map to TRBD2. V gave up 8 bases and J gave up 6 bases; unmatched junction bases: 9. Germline V gene sequence: CDR1 LNHDA, CDR2 SQIVND (reference sequence). The CDR3 length is 14 residues. The CDR3 protein is CASQYSGISNEQFF. The CDR3 coding sequence is TGTGCCAGTCAGTATAGCGGGATCTCCAATGAGCAGTTCTTC.

The chain carries TRBV28 and TRBJ1-5, with D possibly being TRBD1 (6 bases). CDR3 length equals 17 residues. Germline V gene sequence: CDR1 MDHEN, CDR2 SYDVKM. Trimming took 3 bases from V and 5 from J, leaving 20 bases between them. Here the CDR3 DNA reads TGTGCCAGCAGTTTTCATCGAGGTAGAGGGGGGGATCAGCCCCAGCATTTT. Translating it yields CASSFHRGRGGDQPQHF.

The table lists this clonotype with many counts. The chain couples TRBV20-1 to TRBJ2-7; D is possibly TRBD1 or TRBD2 (6 bases each). The CDR3 is 15 amino acids. With 5 bases removed from V and 2 bases from J, the gap between germline ends came to 19 bases. Germline values: CDR1 DFQATT, CDR2 SNEGSKA (reference sequence). CDR3 in amino acids: CSAGGVSGEPYEQYF. In DNA form, the CDR3 reads TGCAGTGCTGGGGGCGTGTCGGGGGAACCCTACGAGCAGTACTTC.

This clonotype was seen many times. As DNA, the CDR3 is TGTGCCAGCGGAGGGGGGTCCGCCGGGGAGCTGTTTTTT. Amino acids: CASGGGSAGELFF. This rearrangement joins TRBV2 to TRBJ2-2; D is perhaps TRBD1 or TRBD2 (6 bases each). This CDR3 region has 13 residues. Trimming took 8 bases from V and 6 from J, leaving 13 bases between them. Germline V gene data show CDR1 as SNHLY and CDR2 as FYNNEI.

Ten or more counts support this clonotype. The CDR3 protein is CASRDQGHEQYF. CDR3 nucleotides: TGTGCCAGCAGGGACCAAGGGCACGAGCAGTACTTC. The chain links TRBV6-1 to TRBJ2-7; D is unresolved. Germline V gives CDR1 MNHNS, CDR2 SASEGT. The CDR3 is 12 residues long. V lost 6 bases, J lost 5 bases, and 11 bases lay in between.

The chain carries TRBV20-1 and TRBJ2-7, with TRBD2 identical over 12 bases. Trimming took 2 bases from V and 2 from J; bases not matched to a gene: 7. Germline assignment: CDR1 DFQATT and CDR2 SNEGSKA (reference sequence). The CDR3 length is 16 residues. CDR3 nucleotide sequence: TGCAGTGCTAGACCCCTAGCGGGGGGGTGGCCCTACGAGCAGTACTTC. Translating gives CSARPLAGGWPYEQYF.

The rearrangement uses TRBV24-1 and TRBJ2-3; perhaps TRBD2 as D (6 bases). Looked up from germline, CDR1 is KGHDR and CDR2 is SFDVKD. V was pared by 9 bases and J by 2 bases, with 11 bases between. The CDR3 extends over 13 amino acids. Written as DNA, the CDR3 is TGTGCCACCCAGCGGGCGATCACAGATACGCAGTATTTT. Translated: CATQRAITDTQYF.

This clonotype was found many times. The V call is TRBV28, the J call TRBJ1-4, with D unresolved. This CDR3 has 16 amino acids. The germline V and J ends were trimmed by 6 bases and 2 bases, with 16 bases remaining between them. Germline lookup yields CDR1 MDHEN and CDR2 SYDVKM. CDR3 amino acids: CASSNRFQGTNEKLFF. CDR3 nucleotide sequence: TGTGCCAGCAGCAACCGGTTCCAAGGGACTAATGAAAAACTGTTTTTT.

This clonotype was seen many times. The chain is built from TRBV6-1 and TRBJ2-2; perhaps TRBD1 as D (6 bases). Germline loops: CDR1 MNHNS, CDR2 SASEGT. CDR3 length: 16 residues. V shed 0 bases and J shed 5 bases, with 13 bases lying between them. Written as DNA, the CDR3 is TGTGCCAGCAGTGAAGCAATCTGGGACACGACCGGGGAGCTGTTTTTT. This translates into CASSEAIWDTTGELFF.

This clonotype was observed at least ten times. V is TRBV3-1 and J is TRBJ2-2, with 7 bases lining up with TRBD1. CDR3 size: 15 residues. Per the germline V gene, CDR1 is LGHDT and CDR2 is YNNKEL (reference sequence). The J segment lost 0 bases and the V segment lost 6 bases, leaving 4 bases of the junction unmatched. The CDR3 reads CASREQGTNTGELFF. The CDR3 DNA reads TGTGCCAGCAGGGAACAGGGGACGAACACCGGGGAGCTGTTTTTT.

This clonotype was counted ten times or more. The chain links TRBV18 to TRBJ1-4; weak D call: TRBD1 (5 bases). This CDR3 is 14 amino acids long. V lost 6 bases, J lost 3 bases, and 11 bases lay in between. Germline CDR1 KGHSH, CDR2 LQKENI. In nucleotides, the CDR3 is TGTGCCAGCTCGGACATGGCGGCTAATGAAAAACTGTTTTTT. Its protein is CASSDMAANEKLFF.

This clonotype has at least ten counts. This sequence joins TRBV7-2 and TRBJ2-1; the D is unclear. Germline V gene sequence: CDR1 SGHTA, CDR2 FQGNSA. This CDR3 has 15 amino acids. V was pared by 2 bases and J by 0 bases, with 8 bases between. Written as DNA, the CDR3 is TGTGCCAGCAGCTTACAGCAGCCCTCCTACAATGAGCAGTTCTTC. It encodes CASSLQQPSYNEQFF.

CDR3 protein: CANKRGGQGGNIQYF. The CDR3 DNA reads as TGTGCCAACAAAAGGGGAGGACAGGGAGGAAACATTCAGTACTTC. The J gene is TRBJ2-4, the V gene TRBV27, with TRBD1 matching over 8 bases. CDR1 is MNHEY and CDR2 is SMNVEV in the germline V gene (reference sequence). The CDR3 consists of 15 residues. Germline trimming cut 10 bases from V and 6 bases from J; bases unmatched to any gene: 14.

This clonotype was seen ten or more times. The chain couples TRBV18 to TRBJ2-3; D possibly corresponds to TRBD1 (7 bases). This CDR3 region has 15 residues. Germline CDR1 KGHSH, CDR2 LQKENI. Trimming removed 5 bases at V and 5 bases at J, with 17 bases between. The CDR3 nucleotides read TGTGCCAGCTCAGGCATTCGACAGGGAGGAGATACGCAGTATTTT. Its translation: CASSGIRQGGDTQYF.

This clonotype was detected many times. This chain connects TRBV7-9 to TRBJ2-1, with D uncertain. The CDR3 is made up of 15 amino acids. CDR1 and CDR2 from the germline V gene are SEHNR and FQNEAQ (reference sequence). V was shortened by 5 bases and J by 5 bases, with 16 bases between the two germline ends. As DNA, the CDR3 is TGTGCCAGCAGCCGTCCGGCCCCACGGGACAATGAGCAGTTCTTC. Translation gives CASSRPAPRDNEQFF.

This clonotype was counted between two and nine times. The chain employs TRBV10-1 and TRBJ2-2; D might be TRBD2 (6 bases). The CDR3 has 13 amino acids. V was pared by 7 bases and J by 3 bases, with 9 bases between. CDR1 is WNHNN, CDR2 SYGVQD, per germline (reference sequence). The chain's CDR3 is CASKEGDTGELFF. The CDR3 coding sequence is TGCGCCAGCAAGGAGGGAGACACCGGGGAGCTGTTTTTT.

This clonotype appeared many times. This sequence joins TRBV4-1 and TRBJ2-7, with 11 bases that match TRBD2. The V gene end was trimmed by 1 base and the J gene end by 2 bases; junction bases not matched to a gene: 1. There are 15 residues in the CDR3. CDR1 MGHRA and CDR2 YSYEKL come from the germline V gene. Here the CDR3 reads CASSQGLAGPYEQYF. The CDR3 region has the DNA TGCGCCAGCAGCCAAGGACTAGCGGGGCCCTACGAGCAGTACTTC.

The chain couples TRBV20-1 to TRBJ2-5, with TRBD2 matching over 10 bases. With 6 bases clipped from V and 5 bases from J, the junction kept 6 bases outside the gene matches. Germline V gives CDR1 DFQATT, CDR2 SNEGSKA (reference sequence). The CDR3 covers 13 residues. The CDR3 reads CSARLAGGETQYF. The DNA of the CDR3 is TGCAGTGCAAGACTAGCGGGCGGGGAGACCCAGTACTTC.